A single sample gave rise to the 28 T cell receptor beta chains below, sequenced in a study of PD-1 blockade in classical Hodgkin lymphoma (dated by TCRdb to the early 2020s). The library came from the immunoSEQ multiplex PCR assay. Drawn from immuneACCESS, this table holds only the in-frame rearrangements with V and J called that TCRdb kept. Clones are partly lost; checked studies trace under half to an unresolved V gene and leave the rest unexplained. The sample table lists roughly 60,000 clones, 70% to 90% of them with a count of one. The ten most abundant clones make up under 6.5% of the sample. Explained via the paper, the time point label denotes: cycle 2 day 1 (C2D1) of nivolumab. Every trial patient had relapsed after autologous stem cell transplantation, and cohorts A, B and C differed in prior brentuximab vedotin exposure. This specimen was peripheral blood mononuclear cells (PBMCs), taken before the second cycle of nivolumab. These receptor sequences come from a human donor with classical Hodgkin lymphoma.

V and J are TRBV7-6 and TRBJ2-3; 8 bases are shared with TRBD2. Germline values: CDR1 SGHVS, CDR2 FNYEAQ. The ends lost 5 bases at V and 5 bases at J; junction bases unmatched: 6. The CDR3 has 14 amino acids. The CDR3 loop is CASSPGGQGDTQYF. CDR3 nucleotide sequence: TGTGCCAGCAGCCCGGGGGGGCAAGGAGATACGCAGTATTTT.

This clone was observed a handful of times. V gene TRBV7-9 combines with J gene TRBJ2-7, with TRBD2 identical over 9 bases. V was clipped by 1 base and J by 4 bases; unmatched bases: 5. This CDR3 region has 15 residues. CDR1 is SEHNR and CDR2 is FQNEAQ in the germline V gene (reference sequence). The CDR3 DNA is TGTGCCAGCAGCTTAGAGCGGGGGGCAACTTACGAGCAGTACTTC. Translation: CASSLERGATYEQYF.

This clone appeared once. The chain employs TRBV11-3 and TRBJ2-7; TRBD2 is a possible D gene (5 bases). V was shortened by 1 base and J by 2 bases, with 6 bases between the two germline ends. The germline V gene encodes CDR1 SGHNT and CDR2 YENEEA. CDR3 size: 13 residues. The CDR3 loop reads CASSLAGAYEQYF. CDR3 DNA: TGTGCCAGCAGCTTAGCCGGGGCCTACGAGCAGTACTTC.

This chain connects TRBV11-2 to TRBJ1-5; D perhaps matches TRBD1 (6 bases). Germline CDR1 SGHAT, CDR2 FQNNGV. The CDR3 has 13 residues. V lost 5 bases, J lost 13 bases, and 18 bases lay in between. This CDR3 reads CASSNNGQTEQHF. The CDR3 nucleotides are TGTGCCAGCAGCAACAACGGACAGACAGAGCAGCATTTT.

J is TRBJ2-7 and V is TRBV15; D might be TRBD2 (7 bases). The CDR3 spans 15 residues. Trimming stripped 1 base from V and 1 base from J, with 11 bases between. From germline, CDR1 is LNHNV and CDR2 YYDKDF (reference sequence). As DNA, the CDR3 is TGTGCCACCAGCAGAGGAGGGGGGGTGTCCTACGAGCAGTACTTC. This encodes CATSRGGGVSYEQYF.

The genes are TRBV5-1 and TRBJ2-5; a possible D gene is TRBD2 (7 bases). Germline CDR1 and CDR2: SGHRS and YFSETQ. With 3 bases removed from V and 1 base from J, the gap between germline ends came to 16 bases. CDR3 length: 16 amino acids. Here the CDR3 reads CASSSSGTLAQETQYF. The CDR3 nucleotides read TGCGCCAGCAGCTCAAGCGGGACACTGGCCCAAGAGACCCAGTACTTC. Full variable domain (remainder filled in from reference TRBV5-1 and TRBJ2-5): KAGVTQTPRYLIKTRGQQVTLSCSPISGHRSVSWYQQTPGQGLQFLFEYFSETQRNKGNFPGRFSGRQFSNSRSEMNVSTLELGDSALYLCASSSSGTLAQETQYFGPGTRLLVL.

The chain has TRBV19 and TRBJ2-3; tentatively, D is TRBD1 or TRBD2 (5 bases each). Trimming pared 8 bases from V and 9 bases from J, leaving 9 bases between. CDR3 length: 10 amino acids. Germline V gene sequence: CDR1 LNHDA, CDR2 SQIVND (reference sequence). The CDR3 region has the DNA TGTGCCAGTCGGGGCGGCACGCAGTATTTT. It is translated as CASRGGTQYF.

V usage is TRBV30 and J usage is TRBJ1-1; D unresolved. The V end lost 3 bases, the J end lost 8 bases, and 13 bases lay between the germline ends. Germline V CDR1 and CDR2: GTSNPN, SVGIG (reference sequence). The CDR3 extends over 12 amino acids. The CDR3 sequence: CAWSHRATEAFF. The CDR3 region has the DNA TGTGCCTGGAGCCACCGGGCCACCGAAGCTTTCTTT.

The chain joins TRBV4-1 to TRBJ1-3; D call uncertain. The CDR3 loop spans 13 amino acids. The V end was cut by 0 bases, the J end by 4 bases, with 4 bases between. CDR1 and CDR2 (germline): MGHRA, YSYEKL. Here the CDR3 DNA reads TGCGCCAGCAGCCAAGATCAGGGAAACACCATATATTTT. Protein sequence: CASSQDQGNTIYF.

V is TRBV7-9 and J is TRBJ1-2; no clear D. V lost 2 bases and J 8 bases, leaving 15 bases between the germline ends. The CDR3 is 14 residues long. Germline CDR1 SEHNR, CDR2 FQNEAQ (reference sequence). CDR3 DNA sequence: TGTGCCAGCAGCTTATGGCTAGACGCCGTGGGCTACACCTTC. This sequence encodes CASSLWLDAVGYTF.

The DNA of the CDR3 is TGCGCCAGCACGACACAGGGTGGTAATTCACCCCTCCACTTT. Its protein is CASTTQGGNSPLHF. The chain links TRBV5-1 to TRBJ1-6; the D gene is possibly TRBD1 (6 bases). V was trimmed by 6 bases and J by 6 bases, leaving 13 bases between them. The germline CDR1 and CDR2 sequences are SGHRS and YFSETQ. CDR3 size: 14 residues.

This clone has only a few counts. V usage is TRBV7-8 and J usage is TRBJ1-1; D possibly corresponds to TRBD1 (6 bases). V was trimmed by 6 bases and J by 1 base, leaving 12 bases between them. Germline V CDR1 and CDR2: SGHVS, FQNEAQ. This CDR3 comprises 14 residues. Written as DNA, the CDR3 is TGTGCCAGCAGTGACAGGAGAAAGAACACTGAAGCTTTCTTT. This translates into CASSDRRKNTEAFF.

This clone showed up just once. This chain uses TRBV7-9 with TRBJ1-2; D might be TRBD1 (5 bases). The CDR3 has 16 residues. V shed 1 base and J shed 4 bases, with 16 bases lying between them. The germline V gene has CDR1 SEHNR and CDR2 FQNEAQ (reference sequence). The CDR3 protein is CASSLGGLWPGYGYTF. CDR3 bases: TGTGCCAGCAGCTTAGGGGGACTCTGGCCAGGCTATGGCTACACCTTC.

This clone was seen a handful of times. The genes are TRBV5-1 and TRBJ2-1; 12 bases map to TRBD2. Losses at the gene ends were 0 bases for V and 14 bases for J; bases not matched to a gene: 6. Germline CDR1 SGHRS, CDR2 YFSETQ. CDR3 length: 14 residues. This CDR3 is CASSLDGLAGPKFF. In nucleotides, the CDR3 is TGCGCCAGCAGCTTGGACGGACTAGCGGGGCCAAAGTTCTTC.

This chain uses TRBV5-6 with TRBJ1-2, with 9 bases that match TRBD1. The CDR3 is made up of 15 amino acids. V trimming: 6 bases; J trimming: 2 bases; junction bases outside the gene matches: 8. Per germline, CDR1 SGHDT and CDR2 YYEEEE. CDR3 bases: TGTGCCAGCATCCAACGGACAGGGGAAAACTATGGCTACACCTTC. It is translated as CASIQRTGENYGYTF.

The chain employs TRBV6-1 and TRBJ1-1; D is uncertain. CDR3 length: 11 amino acids. Germline CDR1 and CDR2: MNHNS and SASEGT. Trimming cost V 4 bases and J 10 bases, with 10 bases left between them. CDR3 nucleotide sequence: TGTGCCAGCAGTGTACAACTCGGAGCTTTCTTT. Amino acids: CASSVQLGAFF.

A note on this clone: Other DNA sequences in this sample translate to the same CDR3. The rearrangement links TRBV5-1 to TRBJ1-2; no definite D call. Germline assignment: CDR1 SGHRS and CDR2 YFSETQ. V lost 4 bases and J 2 bases, leaving 9 bases between the germline ends. This CDR3 spans 13 amino acids. CDR3 coding DNA: TGCGCCAGCAGCCCGGACCGAAACTATGGCTACACCTTC. Residues: CASSPDRNYGYTF.

The chain uses TRBV11-2 and TRBJ1-1; 7 positions agree with TRBD1. CDR1 and CDR2 from the germline V gene are SGHAT and FQNNGV. This CDR3 contains 16 residues. V dropped 6 bases and J dropped 0; count of bases not matched to a gene: 10. In DNA form, the CDR3 reads TGTGCCAGCAGTACTAGGGACAGAGCTTTGAACACTGAAGCTTTCTTT. This translates into CASSTRDRALNTEAFF.

CDR3 sequence (DNA): TGTGCCAGCAGTTGGGGACAGGGCACTTTAACCTACGAGCAGTACTTC. Encoded protein: CASSWGQGTLTYEQYF. The chain employs TRBV27 and TRBJ2-7; 9 nucleotides align to TRBD1. The CDR3 contains 16 residues. V gave up 4 bases and J gave up 2 bases; unmatched junction bases: 9. CDR1 MNHEY and CDR2 SMNVEV come from the germline V gene (reference sequence).

The genes are TRBV5-1 and TRBJ1-1, with D perhaps matching TRBD1 (5 bases). Trimming took off 0 bases at V and 1 base at J, with 7 bases between the two ends. The CDR3 is 14 amino acids. CDR1 and CDR2 (germline): SGHRS, YFSETQ. Here the CDR3 reads CASSLEGRNTEAFF. The CDR3 DNA sequence: TGCGCCAGCAGCTTGGAGGGGAGGAACACTGAAGCTTTCTTT.

The chain uses TRBV19 and TRBJ1-5, with D perhaps TRBD1 (5 bases). Germline CDR1 LNHDA, CDR2 SQIVND (reference sequence). V was clipped by 3 bases and J by 2 bases, with 11 bases between them. The CDR3 is made up of 15 amino acids. CDR3: CASSIGRVGNQPQHF. CDR3 DNA sequence: TGTGCCAGTAGTATTGGCAGGGTGGGCAATCAGCCCCAGCATTTT.

In DNA, the CDR3 is TGTGCCAGCAGTCCAGGGGGCGCAGGTGAAAAACTGTTTTTT. Its protein product is CASSPGGAGEKLFF. The V call is TRBV2, the J call TRBJ1-4; TRBD1 aligns across 8 bases. V was clipped by 5 bases and J by 7 bases; unmatched bases: 6. The CDR3 sequence is 14 residues long. CDR1 is SNHLY and CDR2 is FYNNEI in the germline V gene.

This clone occurred once. V gene TRBV6-5 combines with J gene TRBJ2-5, with D maybe TRBD1 (7 bases). Trimming cost V 6 bases and J 5 bases, with 16 bases left between them. CDR3 size: 14 residues. Germline V lookup: CDR1 MNHEY, CDR2 SVGAGI. CDR3 coding DNA: TGTGCCAGCAGCCCCCAGGGGGGACGGGAGACCCAGTACTTC. Translating gives CASSPQGGRETQYF.

This chain's CDR3 is CASSPGGPYNEQFF. CDR3 sequence (DNA): TGCGCCAGCAGCCCGGGGGGGCCCTACAATGAGCAGTTCTTC. The chain combines TRBV5-1 with TRBJ2-1, with 8 bases that match TRBD2. CDR1 and CDR2 from the germline V gene are SGHRS and YFSETQ. There are 14 residues in the CDR3. V dropped 4 bases and J dropped 2; count of bases not matched to a gene: 2.

This chain links TRBV5-1 with TRBJ2-5, with TRBD2 identical over 9 bases. V gave up 3 bases and J gave up 5 bases; unmatched junction bases: 5. Per germline, CDR1 SGHRS and CDR2 YFSETQ. The CDR3 is 14 residues long. CDR3 loop: CASSSLAGLETQYF. The CDR3 DNA reads as TGCGCCAGCAGCTCCCTAGCGGGGTTGGAGACCCAGTACTTC.

This chain uses TRBV6-5 with TRBJ2-3, with D possibly being TRBD1 (5 bases). Trimming removed 2 bases at V and 0 bases at J, with 6 bases between. The germline gives CDR1 MNHEY, CDR2 SVGAGI. The CDR3 runs 14 residues. The CDR3 here is CASSYRTSTDTQYF. CDR3 DNA sequence: TGTGCCAGCAGTTACCGGACAAGCACAGATACGCAGTATTTT.

CDR3 DNA sequence: TGCGCCAGCAGCCTACAGGGACCTCTACCCTACGAGCAGTACTTC. As protein: CASSLQGPLPYEQYF. The rearrangement joins TRBV5-1 to TRBJ2-7, with D possibly being TRBD1 (6 bases). Trimming removed 4 bases from V and 2 bases from J, with 16 bases in between. The CDR3 length is 15 residues. Germline V gives CDR1 SGHRS, CDR2 YFSETQ.

This chain links TRBV11-3 with TRBJ1-1, with D maybe TRBD1 (5 bases). The CDR3 extends over 14 amino acids. Trimming took 2 bases from V and 1 from J, leaving 8 bases between them. From germline, CDR1 is SGHNT and CDR2 YENEEA. CDR3: CASSLTGPNTEAFF. In nucleotides, the CDR3 is TGTGCCAGCAGCTTAACAGGACCGAACACTGAAGCTTTCTTT.